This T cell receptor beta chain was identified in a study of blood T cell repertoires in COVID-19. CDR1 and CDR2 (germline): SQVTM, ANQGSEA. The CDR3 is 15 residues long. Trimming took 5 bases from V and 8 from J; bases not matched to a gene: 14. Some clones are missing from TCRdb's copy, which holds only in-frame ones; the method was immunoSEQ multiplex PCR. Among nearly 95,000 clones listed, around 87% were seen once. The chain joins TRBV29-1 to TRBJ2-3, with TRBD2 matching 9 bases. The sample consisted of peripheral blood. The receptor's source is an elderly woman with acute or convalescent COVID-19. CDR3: CSVQGVRGGPGTQYF. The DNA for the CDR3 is TGCAGCGTTCAGGGAGTGCGGGGGGGCCCCGGTACGCAGTATTTT.